The 30 T cell receptor beta chains presented below share a single source sample, sequenced in a study of persistence of HIV-infected CD4 T cells. The immunoSEQ assay was version 4, run in survey mode. Profiling relied on immunoSEQ multiplex PCR, and the TCRdb table lists in-frame clones only, not all of them. Of 37,000 or so clones detected, roughly 87% appear once; the ten largest clones hold approximately 1.3%. Their antigens remain unidentified. Nonspecific anti-CD3/anti-CD28 bead stimulation represents the broad CD4+ T cell repertoire. Sorting selected CD4+ T cells upregulating both CD40 ligand and CD69. Sequencing was performed on CD4+ T cells sorted from PBMCs after roughly 19-hour stimulation, taken from a patient who received antiretroviral therapy. These receptors all stem from an adult man with HIV who was CMV-seropositive.

CDR3 sequence (DNA): TGTGCCAGCTCATCGACAGGTTATAGCAATCAGCCCCAGCATTTT. Translated, it gives CASSSTGYSNQPQHF. The chain uses TRBV18 and TRBJ1-5; maybe TRBD1 (6 bases). CDR3 length equals 15 residues. Germline assignment: CDR1 KGHSH and CDR2 LQKENI. V shed 5 bases and J shed 0 bases, with 11 bases lying between them.

The chain joins TRBV9 to TRBJ1-2; TRBD1 is a possible D gene (5 bases). Per the germline V gene, CDR1 is SGDLS and CDR2 is YYNGEE. This CDR3 is built from 15 residues. V was pared by 3 bases and J by 4 bases, with 16 bases between. CDR3 bases: TGTGCCAGCAGCGCCGGGAAGGGGAGGACCTATGGCTACACCTTC. This translates into CASSAGKGRTYGYTF.

The chain combines TRBV6-2 or TRBV6-3 with TRBJ2-3; perhaps D is TRBD1 or TRBD2 (5 bases each). Germline lookup yields CDR1 MNHEY and CDR2 SVGEGT. V lost 4 bases, J lost 3 bases, and 17 bases lay in between. The CDR3 consists of 16 residues. DNA of the CDR3: TGTGCCAGCAGTTGGACGCGTGGGACCAGGACAGATACGCAGTATTTT. Translated, it gives CASSWTRGTRTDTQYF.

The V call is TRBV27, the J call TRBJ2-7, with D tentatively TRBD1 or TRBD2 (5 bases each). V lost 2 bases to trimming and J lost 0 bases, with 14 bases between them. CDR3 length: 16 residues. Germline CDR1 reads MNHEY; CDR2 reads SMNVEV (reference sequence). CDR3 sequence (DNA): TGTGCCAGCAGTTTAACTAGGACAACTACCTCCTACGAGCAGTACTTC. Translated: CASSLTRTTTSYEQYF.

This clone was picked up one time. The chain has TRBV19 and TRBJ1-2, with D unresolved. Trimming took 0 bases from V and 6 from J, leaving 11 bases between them. The V gene's germline CDR1 is LNHDA and CDR2 SQIVND (reference sequence). The CDR3 totals 14 residues. DNA for the CDR3: TGTGCCAGTAGTATAGATAAGCAAACGGATGGCTACACCTTC. Encoded protein: CASSIDKQTDGYTF.

The chain uses TRBV10-3 and TRBJ2-7, with TRBD1 matching 9 bases. After removal of 9 bases from V and 3 bases from J, the junction contained 3 bases not matched to a gene. Germline V gene data show CDR1 as ENHRY and CDR2 as SYGVKD. The CDR3 runs to 12 residues. The DNA of the CDR3 is TGTGCCATTGCGGACAGGGGCTACGAGCAGTACTTC. It encodes CAIADRGYEQYF.

CDR3 region: CASSARDRGANYGYTF. The CDR3 DNA reads as TGCGCCAGCAGCGCCCGGGACAGGGGCGCGAACTATGGCTACACCTTC. The rearrangement uses TRBV5-1 and TRBJ1-2; 10 bases agree with TRBD1. CDR1 SGHRS and CDR2 YFSETQ come from the germline V gene. Trimming at V came to 4 bases and at J to 2 bases, leaving 8 bases not matched to a gene. The CDR3 loop spans 16 amino acids.

This chain links TRBV9 with TRBJ1-1, with 7 nucleotides matching TRBD1. V shed 4 bases and J 1 base; nucleotides not matched to a gene: 4. Germline V lookup: CDR1 SGDLS, CDR2 YYNGEE. The CDR3 is 14 amino acids. The CDR3 protein is CASSPGQRNTEAFF. For the CDR3, the DNA is TGTGCCAGCAGCCCGGGACAGAGGAACACTGAAGCTTTCTTT.

The J gene is TRBJ2-7, the V gene TRBV5-1, with 9 nucleotides matching TRBD2. V dropped 4 bases and J dropped 4; count of bases not matched to a gene: 18. Germline CDR1 SGHRS, CDR2 YFSETQ. The CDR3 runs to 18 residues. The CDR3 loop reads CASSMPGLATGYLYEQYF. The CDR3 DNA sequence: TGCGCCAGCAGCATGCCGGGACTAGCTACGGGGTATTTGTACGAGCAGTACTTC. Filled out from reference TRBV5-1 and TRBJ2-7, the complete variable domain reads KAGVTQTPRYLIKTRGQQVTLSCSPISGHRSVSWYQQTPGQGLQFLFEYFSETQRNKGNFPGRFSGRQFSNSRSEMNVSTLELGDSALYLCASSMPGLATGYLYEQYFGPGTRLTVT.

V usage is TRBV30 and J usage is TRBJ2-7; 7 bases map to TRBD2. The germline CDR1 and CDR2 sequences are GTSNPN and SVGIG (reference sequence). The V and J ends lost 5 bases and 0 bases, in that order; junction bases with no gene match: 1. The CDR3 has 12 amino acids. CDR3 in DNA: TGTGCCTGGGGACTAGTCTCCTACGAGCAGTACTTC. Translated, it gives CAWGLVSYEQYF.

The chain uses TRBV11-2 and TRBJ2-5, with 8 bases identical to TRBD1. After removal of 5 bases from V and 0 bases from J, the junction contained 11 bases not matched to a gene. The germline gives CDR1 SGHAT, CDR2 FQNNGV. This CDR3 comprises 17 residues. In DNA, the CDR3 is TGTGCCAGCAGCGCCGGACAGGGCCGCGTTTACCAAGAGACCCAGTACTTC. Translating gives CASSAGQGRVYQETQYF.

This chain joins TRBV15 and TRBJ1-5; no definite D call. The CDR3 covers 16 residues. The V gene lost 0 bases and the J gene lost 3 bases, with 12 bases spanning the gap. Germline V gene sequence: CDR1 LNHNV, CDR2 YYDKDF (reference sequence). CDR3 in DNA: TGTGCCACCAGCAGAGATATAAGCAGTTCCAATCAGCCCCAGCATTTT. Its protein is CATSRDISSSNQPQHF. The full variable domain, its missing parts supplied by reference TRBV15 and TRBJ1-5, is DAMVIQNPRYQVTQFGKPVTLSCSQTLNHNVMYWYQQKSSQAPKLLFHYYDKDFNNEADTPDNFQSRRPNTSFCFLDIRSPGLGDTAMYLCATSRDISSSNQPQHFGDGTRLSIL.

The chain employs TRBV6-6 and TRBJ1-6; TRBD1 agrees at 10 bases. Trimming cost V 6 bases and J 7 bases; bases outside gene matches: 9. The length of the CDR3 is 16 residues. Germline lookup yields CDR1 MNHNY and CDR2 SVGAGI (reference sequence). The CDR3 loop is CASRPTGGAENSPLHF. CDR3 DNA sequence: TGTGCCAGCAGACCGACAGGGGGCGCCGAAAATTCACCCCTCCACTTT.

This clone showed up just once. The J gene is TRBJ1-5, the V gene TRBV3-1 (or the pseudogene TRBV3-2); D is undetermined. CDR1 and CDR2 (germline): LGHDT, YNNKEL (reference sequence). The CDR3 is 13 amino acids. Trimming took off 2 bases at V and 7 bases at J, with 9 bases between the two ends. The CDR3 reads CASSQKIGQPQHF. The CDR3 nucleotides are TGTGCCAGCAGCCAAAAAATTGGACAGCCCCAGCATTTT.

This clone was found once. This sequence joins TRBV6-1 and TRBJ1-6, with D possibly TRBD1 on 6 matching bases. The CDR3 is 15 amino acids. Trimming left V 2 bases short and J 9 bases short, with 14 bases between. CDR1 is MNHNS and CDR2 is SASEGT in the germline V gene. In DNA form, the CDR3 reads TGTGCCAGCAGTGAACAAACAGGGTTGGGTTCACCCCTCCACTTT. It codes for CASSEQTGLGSPLHF.

The chain employs TRBV27 and TRBJ2-6; 8 bases are shared with TRBD1. The CDR3 totals 17 residues. Trimming took 6 bases from V and 1 from J; bases not matched to a gene: 8. The germline gives CDR1 MNHEY, CDR2 SMNVEV (reference sequence). The CDR3 is CASSPGQGVSGANVLTF. The DNA for the CDR3 is TGTGCCAGCAGCCCAGGACAGGGTGTATCTGGGGCCAACGTCCTGACTTTC. Complete variable domain (other parts from reference TRBV27 and TRBJ2-6): EAQVTQNPRYLITVTGKKLTVTCSQNMNHEYMSWYRQDPGLGLRQIYYSMNVEVTDKGDVPEGYKVSRKEKRNFPLILESPSPNQTSLYFCASSPGQGVSGANVLTFGAGSRLTVL.

This clone has more than one count but fewer than ten. J is TRBJ1-5 and V is TRBV2; 10 positions match TRBD1. Germline values: CDR1 SNHLY, CDR2 FYNNEI. The V segment lost 6 bases and the J segment 5 bases; nucleotides outside the gene matches: 7. There are 15 residues in the CDR3. CDR3 bases: TGTGCCAGCAGGGGACCGGGACAGGGGTATCAGCCCCAGCATTTT. This encodes CASRGPGQGYQPQHF.

This chain uses TRBV5-1 with TRBJ1-4, with TRBD1 identical over 8 bases. The germline CDR1 and CDR2 sequences are SGHRS and YFSETQ. Unmatched junction bases numbered 4, after V lost 0 bases and J lost 6 bases. The CDR3 totals 15 residues. The CDR3 loop reads CASSLGGTGYEKLFF. CDR3 in DNA: TGCGCCAGCAGCTTGGGAGGGACAGGATATGAAAAACTGTTTTTT.

The V call is TRBV7-6, the J call TRBJ1-1; possibly TRBD1 for D (5 bases). Trimming took 4 bases from V and 4 from J, leaving 10 bases between them. Germline V CDR1 and CDR2: SGHVS, FNYEAQ. The CDR3 totals 13 residues. The CDR3 nucleotides read TGTGCCAGCAGCTCGGGACGGGTCACTGAAGCTTTCTTT. Translating gives CASSSGRVTEAFF.

The V call is TRBV2, the J call TRBJ1-5; a possible D gene is TRBD1 (5 bases). The V gene's germline CDR1 is SNHLY and CDR2 FYNNEI. V dropped 5 bases and J dropped 3 bases, with 14 bases sitting between them. CDR3 length equals 15 residues. CDR3 sequence reads: CASSSDSGLNQPQHF. CDR3 in DNA: TGTGCCAGCAGTTCTGACAGCGGGCTCAATCAGCCCCAGCATTTT.

This chain links TRBV24-1 with TRBJ2-3; D may be TRBD2 (6 bases). Per germline, CDR1 KGHDR and CDR2 SFDVKD. CDR3 length: 12 amino acids. The V gene lost 12 bases and the J gene lost 4 bases, with 13 bases spanning the gap. The CDR3 sequence is CAACSGADTQYF. The CDR3 region has the DNA TGTGCCGCTTGCTCGGGAGCAGATACGCAGTATTTT.

J is TRBJ2-1 and V is TRBV29-1, with 9 bases that match TRBD2. CDR1 and CDR2 from the germline V gene are SQVTM and ANQGSEA. The trim removed 6 bases at V and 5 bases at J, leaving 5 bases unmatched. The CDR3 is 13 amino acids. CDR3 in DNA: TGCAGCGTACCTCGACTAGCGGACAATGAGCAGTTCTTC. Translation: CSVPRLADNEQFF.

DNA for the CDR3: TGTGCCAGCAGCCAAGATCGGTATGGCTACACCTTC. It codes for CASSQDRYGYTF. The chain couples TRBV3-1 (or the pseudogene TRBV3-2) to TRBJ1-2; unclear D gene. CDR1 is LGHDT, CDR2 YNNKEL, per germline (reference sequence). The CDR3 covers 12 residues. V gave up 0 bases and J gave up 5 bases, with 4 bases separating them.

The rearrangement joins TRBV5-4 to TRBJ1-2; D is ambiguous. Germline CDR1 reads SGHNT; CDR2 reads YYREEE (reference sequence). The V and J ends lost 0 bases and 4 bases respectively, with 10 bases between them. CDR3 size: 14 residues. The CDR3 nucleotides read TGTGCCAGCAGCTTGGCCGGGGAGCCCTATGGCTACACCTTC. It encodes CASSLAGEPYGYTF.

The rearrangement uses TRBV4-1 and TRBJ2-1; D is unclear. CDR3 length equals 17 residues. Germline V gives CDR1 MGHRA, CDR2 YSYEKL. V was pared by 0 bases and J by 8 bases, with 20 bases between. CDR3 DNA: TGCGCCAGCAGCCAAGATCTCCTCCAGCTGAAGTTCTATGAGCAGTTCTTC. Its protein product is CASSQDLLQLKFYEQFF.

The chain links TRBV4-3 to TRBJ2-2, with 12 bases that match TRBD1. The germline gives CDR1 LGHNA, CDR2 YSLEER. The V segment lost 0 bases and the J segment 3 bases; nucleotides outside the gene matches: 5. This CDR3 region has 18 residues. CDR3 amino acids: CASSQEGTGGWDTGELFF. CDR3 bases: TGCGCCAGCAGCCAAGAAGGGACAGGGGGCTGGGACACCGGGGAGCTGTTTTTT.

This clone was detected only a few times. The V and J genes are TRBV19 and TRBJ2-7; D call uncertain. The V end lost 1 base, the J end lost 2 bases, and 9 bases lay between the germline ends. This CDR3 is built from 14 residues. Germline CDR1 reads LNHDA; CDR2 reads SQIVND (reference sequence). CDR3: CASSIGKIPYEQYF. CDR3 nucleotide sequence: TGTGCCAGTAGTATAGGAAAGATTCCCTACGAGCAGTACTTC.

The chain combines TRBV4-2 with TRBJ1-3, with a tentative D call TRBD1 (5 bases). The CDR3 length is 18 residues. V gave up 0 bases and J gave up 7 bases, with 22 bases separating them. Germline assignment: CDR1 LGHNA and CDR2 YNFKEQ. The CDR3 bases are TGTGCCAGCAGCCAAGATGGCCTATCAGGGAATTCGCGTAACACCATATATTTT. Its protein product is CASSQDGLSGNSRNTIYF.

V usage is TRBV16 and J usage is TRBJ2-5; TRBD1 matches at 8 bases. The CDR3 runs 15 residues. Germline assignment: CDR1 KGHSY and CDR2 FQNENV. Trimming took 4 bases from V and 5 from J; bases not matched to a gene: 9. CDR3 DNA sequence: TGTGCCAGCAGCCCCCGACAGGGGAGGAGGGAGACCCAGTACTTC. It codes for CASSPRQGRRETQYF.

This chain links TRBV4-1 with TRBJ2-7; TRBD1 aligns across 7 bases. CDR3 length: 16 amino acids. Looked up from germline, CDR1 is MGHRA and CDR2 is YSYEKL. J was trimmed by 3 bases and V by 0 bases; bases with no gene match: 8. The CDR3 reads CASSQDGSGTVYEQYF. The DNA for the CDR3 is TGCGCCAGCAGCCAAGACGGATCCGGGACAGTCTACGAGCAGTACTTC.